Below, one T cell receptor beta chain is given with its context. Its antigen is not yet known. No much larger clone is present one base from it, and per-base qualities are unavailable. Genomic DNA served as template for TCR beta VDJ combination and CDR3 sequence profiling. An Illumina HiSeq 2000 was used for TCR repertoire sequencing. On the authors' methods: TRBV/TRBJ rearrangement plots, CDR3 size and DJ length profiles, and Simpson's diversity index were used to assess repertoires. The most abundant DNA sequence in the deep sequencing data was taken as the immunodominant clone. CDR3 amino acid sequences were screened for sharing across subjects and compared with published repertoires and the VDJdb database. The public reads were quality trimmed at Q25 with fastp and then assembled into clones with MiXCR by TCRdb, keeping productive beta chains. All rows with the same CDR3 protein become a single entry with the most common DNA and genes. The V and J calls shown here were made by TCRdb, not taken from the authors' results. For this sample there are 250,000 to 350,000 distinct CDR3 sequences; roughly 50% appear just once. 6.5% to 10% of the sample is held by the ten biggest clonotypes.

The data were taken from a study of CD8+CD57+ T cells in acquired aplastic anemia (dated by TCRdb to the late 2010s). Regarding the research as a whole: DNA extracted from sorted CD4+ and CD8+ cells had a mean of roughly 3.4 ug, with a range of roughly 0.19 to 27.4 ug.

Taken from the germline V gene, the CDR1 and CDR2 loops are MGHDK and SYGVNS. V loses 8 bases, J loses 0 bases, and the germline ends lie 14 bases apart. The CDR3 has 16 amino acids, counting the end cysteine and phenylalanine. The sequence is cut down to CDR3 DNA, 48 bases in frame from base 1. In the study, sorted CD4+ and CD8+ blood T cells from patients with severe aplastic anemia and from healthy subjects underwent deep sequencing of TCR repertoires. Ficoll-Paque density gradient centrifugation was used to isolate peripheral blood mononuclear cells. Before DNA was extracted, CD4+ and CD8+ T cells were sorted using either FACS or magnetic beads. Broad study findings and their caveats: CD8+ Simpson's diversity did not differ significantly between patients and healthy controls (P=0.060). About 30 CD8+ CDR3 sequences were found in both patients and controls but appeared to be highly expressed in patients and within the immunodominant clones of the patients.

This chain joins TRBV25-1 to TRBJ1-6, with TRBD1 tentatively as D gene (6 bases match). This TCR derives from a human donor with severe aplastic anemia or a healthy control (not recorded which). Material for sequencing was sorted CD4+, CD8+, or CD8+CD57+ T cells (not recorded which) from PBMCs. CDR3 protein: CASADSFSSYNSPLHF. The sequenced DNA is TGTGCCAGCGCGGACAGTTTCAGCTCCTATAATTCACCCCTCCACTTT.